Below, 25 T cell receptor beta chains from the same sample are listed, as sequenced in a study of T cell repertoires in cytomegalovirus infection. One entry per CDR3 protein results from TCRdb running MiXCR on the reads. The data contain approximately 190,000 distinct CDR3 sequences, 28% of them singletons. Sample: PBMCs. The source of these receptors is a human donor in good health (CMV status not recorded). Some clones in this sample may be carry-over from other donors' samples.

The chain carries TRBV18 and TRBJ1-5; 9 positions agree with TRBD1. After removal of 5 bases from V and 6 bases from J, the junction contained 5 bases not matched to a gene. The CDR3 runs 14 residues. Germline V gene lookup returns CDR1 KGHSH and CDR2 LQKENI. The CDR3 loop reads CASSYRGRVQPQHF. CDR3 nucleotides: TGTGCCAGCTCATACAGGGGGCGCGTTCAGCCCCAGCATTTT.

The rearrangement links TRBV29-1 to TRBJ2-3; D not certain. Trimming took off 5 bases at V and 2 bases at J, with 23 bases between the two ends. Germline values: CDR1 SQVTM, CDR2 ANQGSEA. The CDR3 loop spans 17 amino acids. The CDR3 DNA is TGCAGCGTTCATAACGGAAATCCCCCTAAAGTCACAGATACGCAGTATTTT. Encoded protein: CSVHNGNPPKVTDTQYF.

This chain joins TRBV6-2 or TRBV6-3 and TRBJ2-7; 7 bases are shared with TRBD1. This CDR3 contains 14 residues. In germline, CDR1 is MNHEY, CDR2 SVGEGT. J gave up 2 bases and V 9 bases, and 10 bases lay outside the gene matches. The CDR3 protein is CASDRDSNTYEQYF. Here the CDR3 DNA reads TGTGCCAGTGACCGGGACAGCAATACCTACGAGCAGTACTTC.

Comment on this clonotype: This may be a read error: a much more frequent sequence differs by one nucleotide. The V call is TRBV7-9, the J call TRBJ2-5, with D perhaps matching TRBD1 or TRBD2 (5 bases each). Germline V gives CDR1 SEHNR, CDR2 FQNEAQ (reference sequence). The V end was cut by 5 bases, the J end by 5 bases, with 12 bases between. The CDR3 length is 13 residues. The CDR3 DNA follows: TGTGCCAGCAGCGCCGGGACCGACGAGACCCAGTACTTC. Amino acids: CASSAGTDETQYF.

This clonotype has ten or more counts. This chain connects TRBV7-3 to TRBJ2-5, with D perhaps TRBD1 or TRBD2 (6 bases each). V lost 3 bases and J 4 bases, leaving 15 bases between the germline ends. Germline V gene data show CDR1 as SGHTA and CDR2 as FQGTGA. The CDR3 length is 15 residues. The CDR3 protein is CASSFRGRLGETQYF. CDR3 DNA sequence: TGTGCCAGCAGCTTCCGGGGGCGGCTGGGAGAGACCCAGTACTTC.

This clonotype turned up a few times. The chain employs TRBV12-3 or TRBV12-4 and TRBJ1-1; a weak D match, TRBD1 (5 bases). This CDR3 comprises 17 residues. Trimming stripped 6 bases from V and 1 base from J, with 21 bases between. Here the CDR3 reads CASRDSSSRRANTEAFF. CDR3 bases: TGTGCCAGCAGAGACAGTTCCTCCAGGAGGGCGAACACTGAAGCTTTCTTT.

A few counts support this clonotype. This chain connects TRBV7-6 to TRBJ1-1, with D unclear. There are 13 residues in the CDR3. V lost 6 bases and J lost 4, with 12 bases in between. CDR1 and CDR2 from the germline V gene are SGHVS and FNYEAQ. The CDR3 DNA is TGTGCCAGCAGTCGGGTCGGTAGCACTGAAGCTTTCTTT. Its translation: CASSRVGSTEAFF.

This clonotype has just a few counts. This rearrangement joins TRBV7-9 to TRBJ1-2; no firm D call. Germline loops: CDR1 SEHNR, CDR2 FQNEAQ (reference sequence). The ends were cut back, 0 bases at V and 8 bases at J, with 13 bases in the middle. CDR3 size: 14 residues. In DNA, the CDR3 is TGTGCCAGCAGCTTAGCGCATGATGGAGGAGGCTACACCTTC. Amino acid sequence: CASSLAHDGGGYTF.

This chain connects TRBV2 to TRBJ1-4; D uncertain. Germline V gene lookup returns CDR1 SNHLY and CDR2 FYNNEI. The CDR3 totals 13 residues. Trimming took 4 bases from V and 5 from J, leaving 8 bases between them. CDR3 residues: CASSVTSNEKLFF. Here the CDR3 DNA reads TGTGCCAGCAGTGTCACCTCGAATGAAAAACTGTTTTTT.

CDR3 nucleotides: TGCAGCGTTGCTAGGGGGCTGGGGACTGAAGCTTTCTTT. Translation gives CSVARGLGTEAFF. This sequence joins TRBV29-1 and TRBJ1-1; 7 bases align to TRBD1. There are 13 residues in the CDR3. V gave up 4 bases and J gave up 5 bases; unmatched junction bases: 7. Germline CDR1 and CDR2: SQVTM and ANQGSEA.

This clonotype was counted only a few times. The chain joins TRBV23-1 to TRBJ2-7; D gene unclear. TRBV23-1 qualifies as an ORF whose function is uncertain. The CDR3 has 18 residues. Trimming pared 0 bases from V and 3 bases from J, leaving 21 bases between. The CDR3 nucleotides read TGCGCCAGCAGTCAATCTAACGTCCGAGCGAAAGGGAACTACGAGCAGTACTTC. Residues: CASSQSNVRAKGNYEQYF.

The genes are TRBV4-1 and TRBJ2-3; weak D call: TRBD1 (6 bases). Trimming pared 5 bases from V and 6 bases from J, leaving 15 bases between. The CDR3 contains 14 residues. Germline V gives CDR1 MGHRA, CDR2 YSYEKL. The CDR3 nucleotides read TGCGCCAGCAGCGGGGGCCTCATAATGGATACGCAGTATTTT. This sequence encodes CASSGGLIMDTQYF.

Only a few counts were recorded for this clonotype. This CDR3 reads CASSALWTNTEAFF. DNA of the CDR3: TGTGCCAGCAGCGCCTTGTGGACGAACACTGAAGCTTTCTTT. This chain connects TRBV3-1 to TRBJ1-1, with D unresolved. The germline V and J ends were trimmed by 5 bases and 1 base, with 11 bases remaining between them. This CDR3 contains 14 residues. From germline, CDR1 is LGHDT and CDR2 YNNKEL (reference sequence).

This chain links TRBV29-1 with TRBJ2-4; 7 bases align to TRBD2. The CDR3 length is 14 residues. Trimming took 4 bases from V and 2 from J; bases not matched to a gene: 5. Germline assignment: CDR1 SQVTM and CDR2 ANQGSEA. CDR3 residues: CSVVIGGSKNIQYF. CDR3 nucleotides: TGCAGCGTTGTTATCGGGGGGTCCAAAAACATTCAGTACTTC.

V gene TRBV5-1 combines with J gene TRBJ1-4; D not certain. This CDR3 spans 15 amino acids. V lost 0 bases, J lost 3 bases, and 9 bases lay in between. The germline V gene encodes CDR1 SGHRS and CDR2 YFSETQ. The CDR3 spells CASSLAGSANEKLFF. As DNA, the CDR3 is TGCGCCAGCAGCTTGGCCGGGAGTGCTAATGAAAAACTGTTTTTT.

With respect to this clonotype: The final CDR3 position lacks the conserved phenylalanine or tryptophan, pointing to a likely read error. This rearrangement joins TRBV11-2 to TRBJ2-7; TRBD1 aligns across 7 bases. The J segment lost 3 bases and the V segment lost 2 bases, leaving 4 bases of the junction unmatched. Per the germline V gene, CDR1 is SGHAT and CDR2 is FQNNGV. The CDR3 covers 14 residues. CDR3 coding DNA: TGTGCCAGCAGCTTAAGGACAGGATACTACGAGCAGTACTCC. Translation gives CASSLRTGYYEQYS.

The chain is built from TRBV5-5 and TRBJ2-7; 7 bases fit TRBD1. This CDR3 has 16 amino acids. CDR1 and CDR2 from the germline V gene are SGHKS and YYEKEE (reference sequence). Trimming cost V 0 bases and J 2 bases; bases outside gene matches: 8. The CDR3 DNA follows: TGTGCCAGCAGCTTGGCAGTGGTCGGACAGGCCTACGAGCAGTACTTC. This translates into CASSLAVVGQAYEQYF.

The rearrangement uses TRBV10-3 and TRBJ2-2; the D call may be TRBD1 or TRBD2 (5 bases each). The CDR3 is 13 residues long. V lost 5 bases, J lost 7 bases, and 11 bases lay in between. The germline gives CDR1 ENHRY, CDR2 SYGVKD. CDR3 region: CAISTGGDGELFF. CDR3 bases: TGTGCCATCAGTACAGGAGGCGACGGGGAGCTGTTTTTT.

This clonotype was counted between two and nine times. The gene calls are TRBV30 and TRBJ1-6; D gene uncertain. In germline, CDR1 is GTSNPN, CDR2 SVGIG (reference sequence). Trimming removed 3 bases at V and 7 bases at J, with 10 bases between. This CDR3 region has 13 residues. CDR3 loop: CAWRTSGNSPLHF. DNA for the CDR3: TGTGCCTGGAGGACATCGGGGAATTCACCCCTCCACTTT.

In its sample, this clonotype was seen many times. The J gene is TRBJ1-2, the V gene TRBV7-2; the D gene is possibly TRBD1 (6 bases). The germline V and J ends were trimmed by 5 bases and 6 bases, with 13 bases remaining between them. This CDR3 contains 13 residues. The germline V gene encodes CDR1 SGHTA and CDR2 FQGNSA. The CDR3 DNA reads TGTGCCAGCAGCGTACAGGGTAGAGATGGCTACACCTTC. Its protein product is CASSVQGRDGYTF.

This chain connects TRBV15 to TRBJ1-1; 8 bases map to TRBD1. The CDR3 has 14 amino acids. Losses at the gene ends were 0 bases for V and 11 bases for J; bases not matched to a gene: 8. Germline-derived CDR1 and CDR2 are LNHNV and YYDKDF (reference sequence). CDR3 bases: TGTGCCACCAGCAGAGATAGGCAGGGGGCCGAGGCTTTCTTT. It encodes CATSRDRQGAEAFF.

This clonotype was counted a single time. The chain recombines TRBV29-1 with TRBJ2-2; TRBD2 might be the D (5 bases). Germline CDR1 is SQVTM and CDR2 is ANQGSEA. Between the trimmed V and J ends, which lost 7 bases and 5 bases, there was a span of 8 bases. The CDR3 runs to 11 residues. CDR3 residues: CSAEGTGELFF. The CDR3, as DNA: TGCAGCGCTGAGGGAACCGGGGAGCTGTTTTTT.

In this sample, this clonotype turned up many times. CDR3 bases: TGTGCCAGCAGCTCCGAGGGAGGCGGCGACGAGCAGTACTTC. Translation: CASSSEGGGDEQYF. J is TRBJ2-7 and V is TRBV7-2; the D gene is possibly TRBD2 (6 bases). CDR3 length: 14 residues. CDR1 is SGHTA and CDR2 is FQGNSA in the germline V gene. Trimming removed 4 bases from V and 5 bases from J, with 15 bases in between.

Many counts were recorded for this clonotype. The chain recombines TRBV11-2 with TRBJ1-1, with no clear D. Germline CDR1 and CDR2: SGHAT and FQNNGV. This CDR3 is 13 amino acids long. The V and J ends lost 5 bases and 3 bases respectively, with 10 bases between them. The DNA for the CDR3 is TGTGCCAGCAGCCCCCAACGGGACACTGAAGCTTTCTTT. It specifies CASSPQRDTEAFF.

This clonotype showed up many times. The CDR3 loop reads CASSSKPPGQGLGIQYF. DNA for the CDR3: TGTGCCAGCAGCTCTAAACCCCCGGGACAGGGGCTCGGCATTCAGTACTTC. The V gene is TRBV7-2, the J gene TRBJ2-4; 10 nucleotides agree with TRBD1. Germline lookup yields CDR1 SGHTA and CDR2 FQGNSA. After removal of 4 bases from V and 9 bases from J, the junction contained 15 bases not matched to a gene. This CDR3 spans 17 amino acids. The full variable domain, rest sourced from reference TRBV7-2 and TRBJ2-4, is GAGVSQSPSNKVTEKGKDVELRCDPISGHTALYWYRQSLGQGLEFLIYFQGNSAPDKSGLPSDRFSAERTGGSVSTLTIQRTQQEDSAVYLCASSSKPPGQGLGIQYFGAGTRLSVL.